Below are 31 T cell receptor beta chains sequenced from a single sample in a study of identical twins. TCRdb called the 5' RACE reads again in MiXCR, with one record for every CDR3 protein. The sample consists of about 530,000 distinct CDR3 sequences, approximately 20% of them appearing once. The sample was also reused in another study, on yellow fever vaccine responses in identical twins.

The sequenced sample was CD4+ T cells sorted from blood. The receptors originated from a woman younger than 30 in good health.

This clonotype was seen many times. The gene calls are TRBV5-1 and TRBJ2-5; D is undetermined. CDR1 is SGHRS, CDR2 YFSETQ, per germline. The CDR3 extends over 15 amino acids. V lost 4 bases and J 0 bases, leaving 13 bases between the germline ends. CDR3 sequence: CASSVFLSYQETQYF. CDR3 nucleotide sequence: TGCGCCAGCAGCGTCTTTCTATCCTACCAAGAGACCCAGTACTTC. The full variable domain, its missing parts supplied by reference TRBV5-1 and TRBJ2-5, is KAGVTQTPRYLIKTRGQQVTLSCSPISGHRSVSWYQQTPGQGLQFLFEYFSETQRNKGNFPGRFSGRQFSNSRSEMNVSTLELGDSALYLCASSVFLSYQETQYFGPGTRLLVL.

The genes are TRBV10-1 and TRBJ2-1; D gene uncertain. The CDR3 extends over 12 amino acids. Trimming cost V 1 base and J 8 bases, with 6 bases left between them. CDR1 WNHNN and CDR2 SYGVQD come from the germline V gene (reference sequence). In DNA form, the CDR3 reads TGCGCCAGCAGTGAGTTTCCGGATGAGCAGTTCTTC. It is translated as CASSEFPDEQFF.

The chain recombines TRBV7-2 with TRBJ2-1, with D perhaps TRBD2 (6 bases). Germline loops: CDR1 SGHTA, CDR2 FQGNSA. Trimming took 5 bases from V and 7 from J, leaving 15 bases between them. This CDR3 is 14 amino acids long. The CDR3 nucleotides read TGTGCCAGCAGCACCCGACGGGGGAATAATGAGCAGTTCTTC. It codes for CASSTRRGNNEQFF.

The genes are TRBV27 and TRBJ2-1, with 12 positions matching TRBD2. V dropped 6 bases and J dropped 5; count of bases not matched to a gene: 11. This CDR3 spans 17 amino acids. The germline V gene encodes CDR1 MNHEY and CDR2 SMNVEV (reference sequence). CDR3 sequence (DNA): TGTGCCAGCAGAAGACTAGCGGGAGCCTCTAACAACAATGAGCAGTTCTTC. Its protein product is CASRRLAGASNNNEQFF.

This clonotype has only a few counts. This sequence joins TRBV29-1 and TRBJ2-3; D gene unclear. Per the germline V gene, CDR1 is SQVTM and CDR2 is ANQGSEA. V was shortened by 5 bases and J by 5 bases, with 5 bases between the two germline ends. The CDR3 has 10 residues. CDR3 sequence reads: CSVSIDTQYF. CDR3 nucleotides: TGCAGCGTTTCGATAGATACGCAGTATTTT.

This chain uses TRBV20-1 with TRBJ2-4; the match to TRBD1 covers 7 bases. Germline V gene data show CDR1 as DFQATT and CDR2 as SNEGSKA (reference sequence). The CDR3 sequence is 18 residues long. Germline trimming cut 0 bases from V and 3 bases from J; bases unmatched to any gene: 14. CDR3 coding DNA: TGCAGTGCTAGAGATCCGATGACAGGGAAACTAGACAAAAACATTCAGTACTTC. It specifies CSARDPMTGKLDKNIQYF.

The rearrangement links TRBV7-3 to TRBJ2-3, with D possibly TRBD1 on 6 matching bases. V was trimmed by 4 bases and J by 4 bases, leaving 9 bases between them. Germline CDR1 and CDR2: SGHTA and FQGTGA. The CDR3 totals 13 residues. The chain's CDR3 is CASSSTGSDTQYF. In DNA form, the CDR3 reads TGTGCCAGCAGCTCCACAGGGTCAGATACGCAGTATTTT.

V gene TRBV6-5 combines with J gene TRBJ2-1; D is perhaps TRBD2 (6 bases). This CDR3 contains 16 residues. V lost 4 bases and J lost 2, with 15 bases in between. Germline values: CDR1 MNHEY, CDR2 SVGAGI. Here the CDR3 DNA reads TGTGCCAGCAGTTCCGCTGGCGGAGGGGCCTACAATGAGCAGTTCTTC. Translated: CASSSAGGGAYNEQFF.

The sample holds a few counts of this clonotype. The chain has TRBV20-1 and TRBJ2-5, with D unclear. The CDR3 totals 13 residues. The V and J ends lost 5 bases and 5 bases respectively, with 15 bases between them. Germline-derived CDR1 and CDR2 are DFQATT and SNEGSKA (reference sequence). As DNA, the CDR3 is TGCAGTGCTCTCACGCCGGTCGTGGAGACCCAGTACTTC. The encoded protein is CSALTPVVETQYF.

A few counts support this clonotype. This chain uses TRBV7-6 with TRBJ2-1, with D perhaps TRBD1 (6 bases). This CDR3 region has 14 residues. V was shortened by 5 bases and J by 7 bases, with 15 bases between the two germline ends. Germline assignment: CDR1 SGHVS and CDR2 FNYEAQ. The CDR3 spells CASSPLLDRNEQFF. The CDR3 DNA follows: TGTGCCAGCAGCCCGCTACTCGACAGGAATGAGCAGTTCTTC.

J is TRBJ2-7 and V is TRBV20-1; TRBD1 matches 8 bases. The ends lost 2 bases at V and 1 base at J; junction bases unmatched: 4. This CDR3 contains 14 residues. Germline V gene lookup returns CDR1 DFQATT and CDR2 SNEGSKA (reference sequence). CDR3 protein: CSARSGTGSYEQYV. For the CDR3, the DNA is TGCAGTGCTAGATCGGGGACAGGATCCTACGAGCAGTACGTC.

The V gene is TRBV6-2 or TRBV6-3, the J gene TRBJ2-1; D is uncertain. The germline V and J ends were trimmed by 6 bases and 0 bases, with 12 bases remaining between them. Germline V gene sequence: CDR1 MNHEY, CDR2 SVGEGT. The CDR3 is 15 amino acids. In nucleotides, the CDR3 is TGTGCCAGCAGCCCCCGCGAGGCCTCCTACAATGAGCAGTTCTTC. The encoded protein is CASSPREASYNEQFF.

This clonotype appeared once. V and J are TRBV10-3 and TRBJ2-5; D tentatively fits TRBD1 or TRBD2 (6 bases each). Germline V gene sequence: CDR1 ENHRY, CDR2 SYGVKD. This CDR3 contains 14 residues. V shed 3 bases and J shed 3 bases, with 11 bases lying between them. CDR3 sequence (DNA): TGTGCCATCAGTGATGGAGGGGGGAAAGAGACCCAGTACTTC. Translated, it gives CAISDGGGKETQYF.

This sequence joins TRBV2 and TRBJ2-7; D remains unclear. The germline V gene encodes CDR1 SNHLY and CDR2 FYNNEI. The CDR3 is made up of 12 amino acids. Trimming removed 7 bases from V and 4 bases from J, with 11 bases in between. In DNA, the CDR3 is TGTGCCAGCAAAGTACCCCCATACGAGCAGTACTTC. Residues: CASKVPPYEQYF.

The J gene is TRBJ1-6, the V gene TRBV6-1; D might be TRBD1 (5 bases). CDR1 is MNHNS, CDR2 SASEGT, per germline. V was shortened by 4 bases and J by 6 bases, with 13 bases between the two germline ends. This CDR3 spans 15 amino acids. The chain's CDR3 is CASSGEGRGNSPLHF. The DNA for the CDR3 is TGTGCCAGCAGTGGGGAGGGACGGGGTAATTCACCCCTCCACTTT.

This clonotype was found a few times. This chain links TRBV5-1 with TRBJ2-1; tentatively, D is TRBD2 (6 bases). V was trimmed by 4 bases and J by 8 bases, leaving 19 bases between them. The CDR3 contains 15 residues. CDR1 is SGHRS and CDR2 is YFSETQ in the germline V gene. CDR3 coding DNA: TGCGCCAGCAGCCCCGGGGGTAATTTGCGGGATGAGCAGTTCTTC. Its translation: CASSPGGNLRDEQFF.

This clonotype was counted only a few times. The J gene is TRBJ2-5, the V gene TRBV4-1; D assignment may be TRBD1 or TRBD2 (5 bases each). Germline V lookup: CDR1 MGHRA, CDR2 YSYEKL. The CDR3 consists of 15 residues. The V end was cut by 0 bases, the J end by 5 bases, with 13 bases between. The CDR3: CASSQDLGVGETQYF. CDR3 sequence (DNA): TGCGCCAGCAGCCAAGATCTGGGGGTTGGGGAGACCCAGTACTTC.

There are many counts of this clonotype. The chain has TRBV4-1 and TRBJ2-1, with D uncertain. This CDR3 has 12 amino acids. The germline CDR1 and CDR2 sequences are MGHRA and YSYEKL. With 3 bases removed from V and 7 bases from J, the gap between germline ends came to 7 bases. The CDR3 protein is CASSQSTNEQFF. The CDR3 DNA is TGCGCCAGCAGCCAGAGTACGAATGAGCAGTTCTTC.

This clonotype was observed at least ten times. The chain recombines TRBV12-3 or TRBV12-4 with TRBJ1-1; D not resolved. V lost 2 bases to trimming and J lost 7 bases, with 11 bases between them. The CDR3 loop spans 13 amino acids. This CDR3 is CASSLPTVYEAFF. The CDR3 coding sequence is TGTGCCAGCAGTTTACCGACGGTTTATGAAGCTTTCTTT.

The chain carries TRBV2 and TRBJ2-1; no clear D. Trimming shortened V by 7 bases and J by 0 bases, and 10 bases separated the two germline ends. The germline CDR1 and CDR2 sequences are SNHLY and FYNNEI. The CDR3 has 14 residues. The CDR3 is CASNAPGSYNEQFF. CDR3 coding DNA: TGTGCCAGCAACGCCCCGGGCTCCTACAATGAGCAGTTCTTC.

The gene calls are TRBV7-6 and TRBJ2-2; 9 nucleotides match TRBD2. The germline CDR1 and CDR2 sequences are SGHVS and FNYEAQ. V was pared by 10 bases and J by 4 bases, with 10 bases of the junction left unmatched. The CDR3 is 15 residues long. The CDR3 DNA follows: TGTGCCATCACAGAGGCGGGGGGGGTCACCGGGGAGCTGTTTTTT. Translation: CAITEAGGVTGELFF.

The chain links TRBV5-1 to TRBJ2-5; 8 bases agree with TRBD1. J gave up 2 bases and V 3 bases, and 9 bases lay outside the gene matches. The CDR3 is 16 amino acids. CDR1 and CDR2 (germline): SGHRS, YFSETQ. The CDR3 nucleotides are TGCGCCAGCAGCTCGGAACGACAGGGGAGGCAAGAGACCCAGTACTTC. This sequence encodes CASSSERQGRQETQYF.

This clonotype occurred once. In DNA form, the CDR3 reads TGCAGTGCTAGACCGCGACTAGCCCGAACCTACGAGCAGTACTTC. It specifies CSARPRLARTYEQYF. The chain has TRBV20-1 and TRBJ2-7; 7 bases map to TRBD2. V dropped 2 bases and J dropped 2; count of bases not matched to a gene: 9. Germline CDR1 and CDR2: DFQATT and SNEGSKA (reference sequence). CDR3 length: 15 amino acids.

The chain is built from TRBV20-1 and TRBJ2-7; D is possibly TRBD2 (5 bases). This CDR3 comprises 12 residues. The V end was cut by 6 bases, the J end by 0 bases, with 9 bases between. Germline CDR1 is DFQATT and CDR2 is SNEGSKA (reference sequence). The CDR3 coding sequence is TGCAGTGCCGGGGTGACCTCCTACGAGCAGTACTTC. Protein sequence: CSAGVTSYEQYF.

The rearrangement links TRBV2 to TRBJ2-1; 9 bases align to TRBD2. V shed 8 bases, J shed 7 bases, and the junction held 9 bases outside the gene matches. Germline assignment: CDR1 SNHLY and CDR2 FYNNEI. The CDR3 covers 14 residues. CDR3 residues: CASGGAGGGNEQFF. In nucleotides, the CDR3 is TGTGCCAGCGGTGGGGCGGGAGGGGGGAATGAGCAGTTCTTC.

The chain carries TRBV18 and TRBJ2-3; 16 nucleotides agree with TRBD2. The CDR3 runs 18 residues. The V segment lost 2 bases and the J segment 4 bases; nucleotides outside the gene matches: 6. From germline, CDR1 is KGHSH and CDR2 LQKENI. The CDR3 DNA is TGTGCCAGCTCACCATCAACGGGACTAGCGGGAGGGCCAGATACGCAGTATTTT. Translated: CASSPSTGLAGGPDTQYF.

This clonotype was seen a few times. Here the CDR3 DNA reads TGCAGCGTTGGCAGGGCTAACACTGAAGCTTTCTTT. This encodes CSVGRANTEAFF. The gene calls are TRBV29-1 and TRBJ1-1; TRBD1 is a possible D gene (5 bases). This CDR3 comprises 12 residues. Between the trimmed V and J ends, which lost 4 bases and 2 bases, there was a span of 8 bases. Germline V CDR1 and CDR2: SQVTM, ANQGSEA.

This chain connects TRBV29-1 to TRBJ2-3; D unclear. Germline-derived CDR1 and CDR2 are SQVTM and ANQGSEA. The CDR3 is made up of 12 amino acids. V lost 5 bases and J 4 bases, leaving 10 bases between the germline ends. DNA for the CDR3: TGCAGCGTTATTCCAGTCGCAGATACGCAGTATTTT. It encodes CSVIPVADTQYF.

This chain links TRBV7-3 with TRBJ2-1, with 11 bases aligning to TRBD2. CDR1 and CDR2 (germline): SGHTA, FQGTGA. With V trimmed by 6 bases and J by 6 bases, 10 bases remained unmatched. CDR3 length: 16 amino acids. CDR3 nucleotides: TGTGCCAGCAGACAAACTAGCGGGAGCGGGGTCAATGAGCAGTTCTTC. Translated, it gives CASRQTSGSGVNEQFF.

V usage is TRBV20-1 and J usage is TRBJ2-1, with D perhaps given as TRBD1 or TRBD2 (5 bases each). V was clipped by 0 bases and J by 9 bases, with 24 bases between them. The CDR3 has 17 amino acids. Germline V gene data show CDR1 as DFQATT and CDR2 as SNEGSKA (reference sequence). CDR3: CSARDPYLGVRASEQFF. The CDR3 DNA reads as TGCAGTGCTAGAGATCCTTACCTAGGGGTGCGGGCAAGTGAGCAGTTCTTC.

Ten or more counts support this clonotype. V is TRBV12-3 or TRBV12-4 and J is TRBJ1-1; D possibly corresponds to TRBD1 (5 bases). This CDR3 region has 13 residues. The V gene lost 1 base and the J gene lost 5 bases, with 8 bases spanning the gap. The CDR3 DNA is TGTGCCAGCAGTTTAGTTCCAGGGACTGAAGCTTTCTTT. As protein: CASSLVPGTEAFF.